One sample yielded the 29 T cell receptor beta chains listed below, sequenced in a study of blood T cell repertoires in COVID-19. The method was immunoSEQ multiplex PCR; TCRdb's version includes in-frame clones alone and lacks a portion of them. The sample holds more than 250,000 clones, around 89% seen once. The sample was PBMCs or T cells enriched from blood (not recorded which). The receptors derive from a woman between 40 and 50 years old with acute COVID-19.

J is TRBJ2-5 and V is TRBV6-5, with a weak D call TRBD1 (5 bases). The CDR3 has 14 residues. The V gene lost 2 bases and the J gene lost 0 bases, with 7 bases spanning the gap. CDR1 and CDR2 from the germline V gene are MNHEY and SVGAGI. CDR3 DNA sequence: TGTGCCAGCAGTTACGGGGCGTACCAAGAGACCCAGTACTTC. Translation: CASSYGAYQETQYF.

The V gene is TRBV10-3, the J gene TRBJ1-1; D gene unclear. V lost 8 bases, J lost 1 base, and 14 bases lay in between. Germline V gene lookup returns CDR1 ENHRY and CDR2 SYGVKD. The CDR3 runs 14 residues. The CDR3 region has the DNA TGTGCCATCCTCCCGGGAGCCGCGAACACTGAAGCTTTCTTT. It encodes CAILPGAANTEAFF.

The chain links TRBV2 to TRBJ2-1; 10 bases line up with TRBD2. The CDR3 is 15 residues long. Germline V lookup: CDR1 SNHLY, CDR2 FYNNEI. Trimming cost V 7 bases and J 3 bases; bases outside gene matches: 6. CDR3 loop: CASTRRTSGYNEQFF. The CDR3 DNA reads TGTGCCAGCACCCGGCGGACTAGCGGCTACAATGAGCAGTTCTTC.

V usage is TRBV27 and J usage is TRBJ2-7; TRBD1 agrees at 7 bases. Germline values: CDR1 MNHEY, CDR2 SMNVEV (reference sequence). The CDR3 is made up of 14 amino acids. The V and J ends lost 1 base and 2 bases, in that order; junction bases with no gene match: 2. The CDR3 sequence: CASSLFGTAYEQYF. Written as DNA, the CDR3 is TGTGCCAGCAGTTTATTCGGGACAGCCTACGAGCAGTACTTC.

The chain couples TRBV27 to TRBJ1-2; D remains ambiguous. This CDR3 comprises 13 residues. The V gene lost 6 bases and the J gene lost 0 bases, with 8 bases spanning the gap. CDR1 MNHEY and CDR2 SMNVEV come from the germline V gene (reference sequence). This CDR3 is CASRLGANYGYTF. The DNA for the CDR3 is TGTGCCAGCAGGTTGGGCGCTAACTATGGCTACACCTTC.

CDR3 sequence: CASSLASGQRYNEQFF. The CDR3 DNA is TGTGCCAGCAGCTTAGCGTCAGGACAAAGGTACAATGAGCAGTTCTTC. The chain joins TRBV7-2 to TRBJ2-1, with D possibly matching TRBD1 (5 bases). Germline V gene data show CDR1 as SGHTA and CDR2 as FQGNSA. The V and J ends lost 0 bases and 4 bases respectively, with 13 bases between them. The CDR3 extends over 16 amino acids.

The chain combines TRBV7-9 with TRBJ1-2, with a tentative D call TRBD1 (5 bases). Germline values: CDR1 SEHNR, CDR2 FQNEAQ (reference sequence). V was pared by 5 bases and J by 4 bases, with 8 bases between. The CDR3 sequence is 12 residues long. CDR3 nucleotide sequence: TGTGCCAGCAGCCCAGACAGCTATGGCTACACCTTC. This codes for CASSPDSYGYTF.

This clone showed up just once. This chain joins TRBV13 and TRBJ2-3; 9 bases agree with TRBD1. Germline V gene sequence: CDR1 PRHDT, CDR2 FYEKMQ (reference sequence). The CDR3 is 15 residues long. V gave up 4 bases and J gave up 1 base; unmatched junction bases: 3. The CDR3 protein is CASSSGQGRTDTQYF. CDR3 DNA: TGTGCCAGCAGCTCGGGACAGGGTCGCACAGATACGCAGTATTTT.

The chain is built from TRBV27 and TRBJ1-5; possibly TRBD1 for D (5 bases). CDR3 length: 18 residues. Trimming took off 6 bases at V and 0 bases at J, with 21 bases between the two ends. CDR1 is MNHEY, CDR2 SMNVEV, per germline (reference sequence). This CDR3 reads CASRPIGQQLFSNQPQHF. The DNA of the CDR3 is TGTGCCAGCAGACCTATTGGACAACAACTATTTAGCAATCAGCCCCAGCATTTT.

This sequence joins TRBV28 and TRBJ2-1; D is ambiguous. Germline CDR1 MDHEN, CDR2 SYDVKM. V gave up 5 bases and J gave up 0 bases, with 11 bases separating them. The CDR3 has 15 amino acids. The CDR3, as DNA: TGTGCCAGCAGTCCACTAACGGACTCCTACAATGAGCAGTTCTTC. This sequence encodes CASSPLTDSYNEQFF.

The CDR3 here is CASSPGRRGNIQYF. Written as DNA, the CDR3 is TGTGCCAGCTCACCAGGCAGAAGGGGGAACATTCAGTACTTC. The rearrangement joins TRBV18 to TRBJ2-4; D is perhaps TRBD1 (6 bases). V dropped 2 bases and J dropped 7 bases, with 12 bases sitting between them. The germline V gene encodes CDR1 KGHSH and CDR2 LQKENI. This CDR3 is 14 amino acids long.

The chain recombines TRBV4-3 with TRBJ1-2; 10 bases match TRBD1. Germline lookup yields CDR1 LGHNA and CDR2 YSLEER. The CDR3 spans 16 residues. The ends lost 3 bases at V and 4 bases at J; junction bases unmatched: 8. CDR3 sequence: CASSHRDRGGSYGYTF. CDR3 sequence (DNA): TGCGCCAGCAGCCATCGGGACAGGGGAGGGTCCTATGGCTACACCTTC.

The V gene is TRBV5-1, the J gene TRBJ2-1, with 10 bases lining up with TRBD2. With 2 bases clipped from V and 4 bases from J, the junction kept 3 bases outside the gene matches. CDR1 and CDR2 from the germline V gene are SGHRS and YFSETQ. The CDR3 extends over 15 amino acids. The CDR3 DNA reads as TGCGCCAGCAGCTTCCTAGCGGGAGCTTACAATGAGCAGTTCTTC. As protein: CASSFLAGAYNEQFF. The full variable domain, with the rest looked up from reference TRBV5-1 and TRBJ2-1, is KAGVTQTPRYLIKTRGQQVTLSCSPISGHRSVSWYQQTPGQGLQFLFEYFSETQRNKGNFPGRFSGRQFSNSRSEMNVSTLELGDSALYLCASSFLAGAYNEQFFGPGTRLTVL.

The CDR3 reads CASGSGQTYNSPLHF. The CDR3 nucleotides are TGTGCTAGTGGTTCGGGACAAACGTATAATTCACCCCTCCACTTT. The chain is built from TRBV12-5 and TRBJ1-6, with D perhaps matching TRBD1 (6 bases). The germline V and J ends were trimmed by 4 bases and 4 bases, with 11 bases remaining between them. The CDR3 consists of 15 residues. The V gene's germline CDR1 is LGHNT and CDR2 FRNRAP.

V gene TRBV5-1 combines with J gene TRBJ2-1; 12 nucleotides line up with TRBD2. The trim removed 4 bases at V and 8 bases at J, leaving 7 bases unmatched. Germline values: CDR1 SGHRS, CDR2 YFSETQ. This CDR3 is built from 15 residues. CDR3 residues: CASSMGLAGADEQFF. The CDR3 nucleotides read TGCGCCAGCAGCATGGGACTAGCGGGCGCCGATGAGCAGTTCTTC.

The chain carries TRBV12-3 or TRBV12-4 and TRBJ2-7; TRBD1 matches 7 bases. J gave up 6 bases and V 6 bases, and 5 bases lay outside the gene matches. CDR3 length: 12 residues. CDR3 bases: TGTGCCAGCAGCCGACAGGGTTCCGAGCAGTACTTC. Translating gives CASSRQGSEQYF.

The rearrangement links TRBV11-3 to TRBJ2-7; weak D call: TRBD1 (6 bases). V lost 3 bases and J lost 6, with 15 bases in between. The CDR3 extends over 14 amino acids. Germline-derived CDR1 and CDR2 are SGHNT and YENEEA. Here the CDR3 reads CASSFTEDSSEQYV. CDR3 bases: TGTGCCAGCAGCTTCACGGAGGACAGCTCCGAGCAGTACGTC.

V is TRBV12-3 or TRBV12-4 and J is TRBJ1-1; a possible D gene is TRBD1 (6 bases). The CDR3 has 11 amino acids. V lost 6 bases, J lost 6 bases, and 8 bases lay in between. The CDR3 coding sequence is TGTGCCAGCAGCAGGGGTCCTGAAGCTTTCTTT. It translates to CASSRGPEAFF.

The count of this clone is one. The gene calls are TRBV7-9 and TRBJ2-5, with D perhaps matching TRBD2 (5 bases). Germline loops: CDR1 SEHNR, CDR2 FQNEAQ (reference sequence). V lost 5 bases to trimming and J lost 2 bases, with 15 bases between them. The CDR3 runs to 15 residues. The DNA for the CDR3 is TGTGCCAGCAGCCGTTTGGGGAGTTCGCAAGAGACCCAGTACTTC. Residues: CASSRLGSSQETQYF.

V and J are TRBV6-5 and TRBJ2-1, with D unclear. CDR1 is MNHEY, CDR2 SVGAGI, per germline. The CDR3 length is 13 residues. The germline V and J ends were trimmed by 5 bases and 8 bases, with 13 bases remaining between them. The CDR3 sequence is CASSPLSGHEQFF. The CDR3 DNA sequence: TGTGCCAGCAGTCCCCTAAGTGGGCATGAGCAGTTCTTC.

V gene TRBV7-9 combines with J gene TRBJ2-1; 12 bases line up with TRBD2. In germline, CDR1 is SEHNR, CDR2 FQNEAQ (reference sequence). The J segment lost 12 bases and the V segment lost 1 base, leaving 7 bases of the junction unmatched. This CDR3 spans 15 amino acids. For the CDR3, the DNA is TGTGCCAGCAGCTTAGACGGGACTAGCGGGTGGGTGCAGTTCTTC. As protein: CASSLDGTSGWVQFF.

Written as DNA, the CDR3 is TGTGCCAGCAGATGGGGGGGCGGATACGAGCAGTACTTC. Amino acid sequence: CASRWGGGYEQYF. This chain joins TRBV6-5 and TRBJ2-7; a possible D gene is TRBD2 (7 bases). The V gene lost 6 bases and the J gene lost 4 bases, with 13 bases spanning the gap. Germline V lookup: CDR1 MNHEY, CDR2 SVGAGI. The CDR3 is 13 amino acids.

The chain uses TRBV5-1 and TRBJ2-7; possible D gene TRBD1, 6 bases. Trimming pared 0 bases from V and 3 bases from J, leaving 13 bases between. The CDR3 spans 15 residues. Germline loops: CDR1 SGHRS, CDR2 YFSETQ. CDR3 DNA: TGCGCCAGCAGCTTGGTGTCAGGGGTATTCTACGAGCAGTACTTC. It yields the protein CASSLVSGVFYEQYF.

The chain carries TRBV28 and TRBJ2-7, with D hard to call. The germline CDR1 and CDR2 sequences are MDHEN and SYDVKM. The CDR3 totals 11 residues. Deletions cut 5 bases from V and 2 bases from J, with 4 bases between. The CDR3 spells CASSLTYEQYF. CDR3 DNA: TGTGCCAGCAGTCTAACCTACGAGCAGTACTTC.

This chain links TRBV7-6 with TRBJ2-3, with TRBD1 matching 7 bases. Per the germline V gene, CDR1 is SGHVS and CDR2 is FNYEAQ. CDR3 length: 14 amino acids. With 1 base clipped from V and 3 bases from J, the junction kept 1 base outside the gene matches. Here the CDR3 reads CASSLGTGTDTQYF. DNA for the CDR3: TGTGCCAGCAGCTTAGGGACAGGTACAGATACGCAGTATTTT.

This chain uses TRBV5-1 with TRBJ1-4; D is perhaps TRBD1 (6 bases). The germline gives CDR1 SGHRS, CDR2 YFSETQ. This CDR3 region has 14 residues. V was shortened by 4 bases and J by 5 bases, with 12 bases between the two germline ends. The CDR3: CASSPRDNNEKLFF. In nucleotides, the CDR3 is TGCGCCAGCAGCCCCCGGGACAACAATGAAAAACTGTTTTTT.

V and J are TRBV7-8 and TRBJ1-1; D may be TRBD1 (5 bases). The CDR3 runs 16 residues. V lost 8 bases to trimming and J lost 6 bases, with 25 bases between them. Germline V gives CDR1 SGHVS, CDR2 FQNEAQ. The CDR3 region has the DNA TGTGCCAGCTTACCGGCGGGGGTAGTGGGTGTCGCTGAAGCTTTCTTT. It translates to CASLPAGVVGVAEAFF.

The chain employs TRBV7-2 and TRBJ2-7, with D unclear. Germline V gives CDR1 SGHTA, CDR2 FQGNSA. The CDR3 sequence is 13 residues long. Between the trimmed V and J ends, which lost 2 bases and 1 base, there was a span of 6 bases. The CDR3 region is CASSLNPSYEQYF. CDR3 in DNA: TGTGCCAGCAGCTTAAATCCGTCCTACGAGCAGTACTTC.

This clone appeared a few times. The chain employs TRBV4-1 and TRBJ2-3; D is unclear. V was clipped by 8 bases and J by 0 bases, with 12 bases between them. Germline values: CDR1 MGHRA, CDR2 YSYEKL. The CDR3 runs to 14 residues. CDR3 region: CASSPLTSTDTQYF. CDR3 in DNA: TGCGCCAGCTCACCATTGACTAGCACAGATACGCAGTATTTT.